The source of this TCR beta chain is a study of beta chain features in type 1 diabetes. Study findings and constraints: A pattern of fewer insertions and more deletions at VDJ junctions was seen in type 1 diabetes patients. A possible short-template PCR bias applies equally to patients and controls. In every one of the four CD4+ subsets, TCRB CDR3s were moderately but significantly shorter in Type 1 diabetes patients.

The table lists this clone with a few counts. Antigen specificity is unknown. Each sorted population was over 95% pure. Reverse transcribing all isolated RNA meant expressed TCRB transcripts were sequenced. Clones were sequenced by immunoSEQ multiplex PCR, and TCRdb holds only the in-frame ones, with some missing. This table has about 900,000 clones, roughly 15% appearing once. The TCR sequence derives from a woman aged 18 to 35 in good health. The sequencing sample was made of naive CD4+ T cells from blood.

The CDR3, as DNA: TGTGCCAGCAGCTTGGGTCTCCCAGGTCGAGGGAGGGGCGCCTACGAGCAGTACTTC. Its protein is CASSLGLPGRGRGAYEQYF. V gene TRBV5-5 combines with J gene TRBJ2-7; 7 bases agree with TRBD2. The CDR3 has 19 residues. The germline gives CDR1 SGHKS, CDR2 YYEKEE (reference sequence). The junction had 17 bases not matched to a gene; V was cut back by 0 bases and J by 2 bases.